This T cell receptor beta chain was captured by sequencing in a study of control samples from healthy donors and cancer patients. Measured with immunoSEQ multiplex PCR; TCRdb has only the in-frame clones, and not every one. The table includes over 75,000 clones, roughly 89% detected once. The length of the CDR3 is 13 residues. The ends were cut back, 6 bases at V and 1 base at J, with 10 bases in the middle. The V call is TRBV12-3 or TRBV12-4, the J call TRBJ2-7; the D is unclear. Sequencing used blood. The receptor was isolated from a man between 25 and 39 years old in good health. CDR3: CASRQDKSYEQYF. CDR3 nucleotide sequence: TGTGCCAGCAGACAAGACAAGTCCTACGAGCAGTACTTC.